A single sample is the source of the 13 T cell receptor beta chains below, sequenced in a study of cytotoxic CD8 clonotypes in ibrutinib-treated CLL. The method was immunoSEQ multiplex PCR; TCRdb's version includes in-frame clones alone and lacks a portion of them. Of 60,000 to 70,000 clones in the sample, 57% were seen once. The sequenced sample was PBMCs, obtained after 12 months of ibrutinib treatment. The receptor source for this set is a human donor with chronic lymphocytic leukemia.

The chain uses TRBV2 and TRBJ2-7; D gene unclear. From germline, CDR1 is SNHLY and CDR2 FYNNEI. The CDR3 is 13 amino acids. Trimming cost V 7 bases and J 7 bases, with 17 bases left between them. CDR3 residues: CASNEDPLGEQYF. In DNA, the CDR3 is TGTGCCAGCAATGAGGACCCGCTGGGGGAGCAGTACTTC.

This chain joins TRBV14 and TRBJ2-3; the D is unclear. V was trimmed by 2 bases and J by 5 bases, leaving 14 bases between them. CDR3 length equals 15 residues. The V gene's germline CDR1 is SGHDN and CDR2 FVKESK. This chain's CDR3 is CASSQSGLWGDTQYF. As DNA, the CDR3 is TGTGCCAGCAGCCAATCCGGATTGTGGGGAGATACGCAGTATTTT. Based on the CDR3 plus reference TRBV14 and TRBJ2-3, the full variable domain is EAGVTQFPSHSVIEKGQTVTLRCDPISGHDNLYWYRRVMGKEIKFLLHFVKESKQDESGMPNNRFLAERTGGTYSTLKVQPAELEDSGVYFCASSQSGLWGDTQYFGPGTRLTVL.

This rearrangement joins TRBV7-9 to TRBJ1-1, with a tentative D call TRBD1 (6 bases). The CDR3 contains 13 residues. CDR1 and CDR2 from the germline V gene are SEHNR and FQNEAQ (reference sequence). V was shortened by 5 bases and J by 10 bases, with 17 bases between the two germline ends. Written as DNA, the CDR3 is TGTGCCAGCAGCAACCGGGACACCGCCGGAGCTTTCTTT. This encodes CASSNRDTAGAFF. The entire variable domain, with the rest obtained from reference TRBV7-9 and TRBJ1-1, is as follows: DTGVSQNPRHKITKRGQNVTFRCDPISEHNRLYWYRQTLGQGPEFLTYFQNEAQLEKSRLLSDRFSAERPKGSFSTLEIQRTEQGDSAMYLCASSNRDTAGAFFGQGTRLTVV.

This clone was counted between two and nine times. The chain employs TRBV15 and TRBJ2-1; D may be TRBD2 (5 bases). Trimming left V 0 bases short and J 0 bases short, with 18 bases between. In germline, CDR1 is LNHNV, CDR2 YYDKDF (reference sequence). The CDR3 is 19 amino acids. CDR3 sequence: CATSRDAFLAQSSYNEQFF. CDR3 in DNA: TGTGCCACCAGCAGAGATGCGTTCCTAGCCCAGAGCTCCTACAATGAGCAGTTCTTC.

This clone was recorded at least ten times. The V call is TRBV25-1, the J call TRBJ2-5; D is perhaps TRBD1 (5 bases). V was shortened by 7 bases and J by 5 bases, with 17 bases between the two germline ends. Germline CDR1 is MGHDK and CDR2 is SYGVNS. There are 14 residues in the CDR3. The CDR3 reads CASTSGRGRETQYF. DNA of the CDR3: TGTGCCAGCACCTCTGGTAGGGGCCGGGAGACCCAGTACTTC.

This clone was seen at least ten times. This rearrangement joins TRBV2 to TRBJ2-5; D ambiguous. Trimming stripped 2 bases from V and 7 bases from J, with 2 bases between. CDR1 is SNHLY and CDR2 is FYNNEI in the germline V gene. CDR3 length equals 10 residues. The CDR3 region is CASSEWTQYF. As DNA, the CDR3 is TGTGCCAGCAGTGAATGGACCCAGTACTTC.

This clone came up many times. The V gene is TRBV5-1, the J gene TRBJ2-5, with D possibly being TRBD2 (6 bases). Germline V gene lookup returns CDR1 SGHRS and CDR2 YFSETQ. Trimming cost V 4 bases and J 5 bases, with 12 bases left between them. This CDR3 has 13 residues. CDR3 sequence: CASSRRERETQYF. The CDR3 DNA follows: TGCGCCAGCAGCCGTCGGGAGCGGGAGACCCAGTACTTC.

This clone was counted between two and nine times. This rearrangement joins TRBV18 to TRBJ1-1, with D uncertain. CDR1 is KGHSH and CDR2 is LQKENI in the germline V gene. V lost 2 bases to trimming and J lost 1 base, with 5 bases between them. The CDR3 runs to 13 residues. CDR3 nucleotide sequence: TGTGCCAGCTCACCATCGGGGAACACTGAAGCTTTCTTT. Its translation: CASSPSGNTEAFF.

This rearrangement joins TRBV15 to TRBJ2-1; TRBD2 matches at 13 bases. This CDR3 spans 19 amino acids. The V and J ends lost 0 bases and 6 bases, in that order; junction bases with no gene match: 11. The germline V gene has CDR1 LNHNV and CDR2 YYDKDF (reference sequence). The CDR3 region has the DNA TGTGCCACCAGCAGAGATAATCTTCCCGGGACTAGCGGGACCAATGAGCAGTTCTTC. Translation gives CATSRDNLPGTSGTNEQFF.

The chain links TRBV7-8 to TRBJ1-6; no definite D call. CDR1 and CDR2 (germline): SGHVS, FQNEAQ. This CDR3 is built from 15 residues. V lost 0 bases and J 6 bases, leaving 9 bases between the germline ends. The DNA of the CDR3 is TGTGCCAGCAGCTTAGCATTGGAGAGTAATTCACCCCTCCACTTT. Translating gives CASSLALESNSPLHF.

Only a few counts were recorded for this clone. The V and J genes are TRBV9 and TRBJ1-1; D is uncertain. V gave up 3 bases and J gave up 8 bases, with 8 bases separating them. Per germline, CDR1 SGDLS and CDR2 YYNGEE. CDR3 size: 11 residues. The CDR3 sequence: CASSEDQEAFF. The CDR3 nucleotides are TGTGCCAGCAGCGAGGACCAAGAAGCTTTCTTT.

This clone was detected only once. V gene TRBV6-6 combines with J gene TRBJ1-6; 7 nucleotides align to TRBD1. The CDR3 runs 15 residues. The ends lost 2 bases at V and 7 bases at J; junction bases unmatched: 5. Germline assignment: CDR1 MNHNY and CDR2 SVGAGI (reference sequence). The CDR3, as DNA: TGTGCCAGCAGTTACCCGACAGGGACCAATTCACCCCTCCACTTT. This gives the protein CASSYPTGTNSPLHF.

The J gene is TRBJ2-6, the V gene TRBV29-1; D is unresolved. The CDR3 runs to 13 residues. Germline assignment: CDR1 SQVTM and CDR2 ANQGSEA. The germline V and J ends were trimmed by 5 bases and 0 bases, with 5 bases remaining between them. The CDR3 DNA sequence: TGCAGCGTTAGGCTCTCTGGGGCCAACGTCCTGACTTTC. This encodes CSVRLSGANVLTF. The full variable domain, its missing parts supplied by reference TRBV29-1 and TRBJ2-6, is SAVISQKPSRDICQRGTSLTIQCQVDSQVTMMFWYRQQPGQSLTLIATANQGSEATYESGFVIDKFPISRPNLTFSTLTVSNMSPEDSSIYLCSVRLSGANVLTFGAGSRLTVL.